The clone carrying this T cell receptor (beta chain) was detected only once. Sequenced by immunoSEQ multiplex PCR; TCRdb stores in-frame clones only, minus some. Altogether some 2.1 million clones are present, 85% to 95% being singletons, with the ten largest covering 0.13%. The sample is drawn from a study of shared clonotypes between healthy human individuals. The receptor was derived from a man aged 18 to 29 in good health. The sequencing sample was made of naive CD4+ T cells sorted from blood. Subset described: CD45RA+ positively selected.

CDR3 amino acids: CASSSRQVEETQYF. The CDR3 DNA sequence: TGTGCCAGCAGCTCCCGACAGGTTGAAGAGACCCAGTACTTC. V usage is TRBV11-3 and J usage is TRBJ2-5; weak D call: TRBD1 (6 bases). Germline V gene lookup returns CDR1 SGHNT and CDR2 YENEEA. The CDR3 covers 14 residues. V lost 4 bases to trimming and J lost 3 bases, with 12 bases between them.